This entry features one T cell receptor beta chain sequence. No clone much larger than this one lies a single base away; base qualities are absent. TCRdb names Illumina NovaSeq 6000 as the instrument used. Synthesis of TCR cDNA relied on 5'RACE template switching, a step that introduced a universal primer site along with unique molecular identifiers. Priming for cDNA synthesis came from both the TCR alpha and TCR beta constant segments. Library amplification used two PCR steps, and the second PCR step added sample barcodes and sequencing adapters. Sequencing of the libraries was done on either Illumina HiSeq 2500 (2x100 bp) or NovaSeq (2x150 bp). The study's processing was this. MIGEC handled demultiplexing of reads and collapsing into UMI consensus sequences, while MiXCR performed V(D)J alignment. Vaccine-responding clonotypes were identified with edgeR using replicate PBMC samples, with FDR below 0.01 and a log2 fold change above 5 up to day 15 being required. Each bulk clonotype received a CD4 or CD8 identity based on whether the sequenced CD4 or CD8 repertoire contained that clonotype at higher abundance. To estimate the distribution of each clone across memory phenotypes, clonotype frequencies in memory subsets were weighted by FACS-sorted cell numbers. The public reads were run again by TCRdb, first through fastp at Q25 and then through MiXCR, and only productive beta chains were kept. Rows are unified per CDR3 protein, each entry keeping the most common DNA and genes. The V and J calls, along with clone size, are taken from TCRdb and not from the paper's own processing. The sample yields 25,000 to 30,000 distinct CDR3 sequences; over 3.5% were counted once. Approximately 38% of the sample is held by the ten biggest clonotypes.

This sample is part of a study of T cells after yellow fever vaccination (dated by TCRdb to between 2019 and 2020). Broadly, across the study: Memory subsets (EM, EMRA, CM and Tscm) were sorted on a BD FACS Aria III using CD3, CD45RA, CCR7 and CD95 staining. The SMART-Seq v4 Ultra Low Input RNA kit was used to prepare libraries from fractions with low cell numbers. To track T-cell clones before and after primary and booster YFV17D yellow fever vaccination, bulk TCR alpha and beta repertoires were sequenced longitudinally. Blood was collected at multiple timepoints before and after primary and secondary immunization, and bulk PBMC replicates and cell subsets were isolated. Sorting of memory subsets took place on days 0, 15 and 45 and at 18 months after primary vaccination, as well as on days 0, 15 and 45 after the 30-year booster. Two healthy male donors, one aged 18 to 30 and one aged 30 to 40 years, made up the cohort. Study-wide conclusions, independent of this receptor: The secondary T-cell response was found to be weaker but faster than the primary response, with a peak reached on day 5 rather than on day 15. In the sorted memory subsets on day 0, nearly all of the vaccine-responding clonotypes fell below detection. Because abundant contaminating clonotypes from the bulk population could be contained in FACS-sorted repertoires, computational filtering was required. Because the study included only a couple of donors, the extent to which the findings can be generalized is limited. A small fraction of clonotypes appeared in both the CD4 and CD8 compartments, likely as a result of convergent recombination. After the booster, most of the clones that had expanded following primary vaccination were detected again (roughly 97% of CD4 and 80% to 90% of CD8), which suggests that memory was broadly maintained.

This specimen's treatment or condition label, interpreted: live attenuated yellow fever vaccine strain. A standard Ficoll-Paque protocol was used to isolate PBMCs from peripheral blood. The RNeasy Micro Kit was used to extract RNA from sorted memory subsets. The V end gives up 4 bases and the J end 5 bases, leaving 9 bases in the junction not matched to a gene. The CDR3 has 16 amino acids, counting the end cysteine and phenylalanine. Only CDR3 DNA is held: 48 bases, read in frame from base 1. The germline V gene specifies SGHRS as CDR1 and YFSETQ as CDR2. The material sequenced was PBMCs, either bulk or a sorted T-cell subset (CD4+, CD8+, memory, or dextramer-sorted; not recorded which), taken on the day of the yellow fever booster vaccination. The sequence derives from a man between 18 and 29 years old who received the YFV17D yellow fever vaccine. The rearrangement combines TRBV5-1 with TRBJ2-3, and 11 bases in between align with TRBD2. The nucleotide sequence is given as TGCGCCAGCAGCATGGGACTAGCGGTCTCCCTAGATACGCAGTATTTT. It codes for CASSMGLAVSLDTQYF.